A single sample is the source of the 20 T cell receptor beta chains below, sequenced in a study of T cell responses to AZD1222 COVID-19 vaccine. Produced via immunoSEQ multiplex PCR; TCRdb's table is partial and in-frame only. Here the sample spans 75,000 to 85,000 clones, over 60% being singletons. This specimen consisted of peripheral blood, obtained 28 days after the second dose of the MenACWY control vaccine. Receptors were obtained from an adult who received the MenACWY meningococcal vaccine as a control.

The chain employs TRBV15 and TRBJ2-7; D gene uncertain. The germline V and J ends were trimmed by 1 base and 3 bases, with 10 bases remaining between them. The germline V gene encodes CDR1 LNHNV and CDR2 YYDKDF (reference sequence). This CDR3 comprises 14 residues. The CDR3 spells CATSRAGPRYEQYF. The CDR3 bases are TGTGCCACCAGCAGAGCCGGGCCCCGCTACGAGCAGTACTTC.

Notes on this clone: A junction boundary mismatches the germline segment, possibly from a read error. This chain uses TRBV6-1 with TRBJ2-1; D might be TRBD1 (7 bases). Germline CDR1 MNHNS, CDR2 SASEGT. The length of the CDR3 is 15 residues. CDR3 sequence reads: CASTERRGRTYEQFF. In DNA form, the CDR3 reads TGTGCCAGCACTGAACGGAGGGGGCGAACCTATGAGCAGTTCTTC.

The genes are TRBV19 and TRBJ2-3; 7 bases fit TRBD2. Germline assignment: CDR1 LNHDA and CDR2 SQIVND (reference sequence). Losses at the gene ends were 8 bases for V and 4 bases for J; bases not matched to a gene: 15. There are 16 residues in the CDR3. The CDR3, as DNA: TGTGCCAGTGCCGCCACCCCGGGGAGGGGATCAGATACGCAGTATTTT. Translation gives CASAATPGRGSDTQYF.

The gene calls are TRBV3-1 (or the pseudogene TRBV3-2) and TRBJ1-5; 7 bases align to TRBD1. The length of the CDR3 is 18 residues. Germline CDR1 and CDR2: LGHDT and YNNKEL (reference sequence). Germline trimming cut 2 bases from V and 7 bases from J; bases unmatched to any gene: 17. CDR3 amino acids: CASSQNPLGGEVYQPQHF. CDR3 DNA sequence: TGTGCCAGCAGCCAAAATCCTCTAGGGGGCGAGGTATACCAGCCCCAGCATTTT.

The V call is TRBV4-2, the J call TRBJ2-5; 8 positions agree with TRBD2. Per the germline V gene, CDR1 is LGHNA and CDR2 is YNFKEQ. With V trimmed by 4 bases and J by 5 bases, 21 bases remained unmatched. The CDR3 runs to 19 residues. The CDR3 coding sequence is TGTGCCAGCAGCCTGGGGACCGGTATGAGCGGGAGCCCCCAGGAGACCCAGTACTTC. It specifies CASSLGTGMSGSPQETQYF.

In this sample, this clone turned up once. J is TRBJ1-4 and V is TRBV7-3; 9 bases agree with TRBD1. The CDR3 runs 17 residues. CDR1 and CDR2 from the germline V gene are SGHTA and FQGTGA. V lost 5 bases and J lost 3; bases outside the gene matches: 10. The CDR3 sequence is CASSPRDRVLANEKLFF. CDR3 nucleotides: TGTGCCAGCAGCCCCCGGGACAGGGTCCTCGCTAATGAAAAACTGTTTTTT. The variable domain in full, completed from reference TRBV7-3 and TRBJ1-4, reads GAGVSQTPSNKVTEKGKYVELRCDPISGHTALYWYRQSLGQGPEFLIYFQGTGAADDSGLPNDRFFAVRPEGSVSTLKIQRTERGDSAVYLCASSPRDRVLANEKLFFGSGTQLSVL.

CDR3 sequence reads: CASRPGHPNTEAFF. In DNA form, the CDR3 reads TGTGCCAGCAGGCCGGGACACCCGAACACTGAAGCTTTCTTT. The chain is built from TRBV28 and TRBJ1-1; possible D gene TRBD1, 6 bases. Germline CDR1 is MDHEN and CDR2 is SYDVKM. Trimming removed 6 bases at V and 1 base at J, with 12 bases between. The CDR3 runs to 14 residues.

The CDR3 region has the DNA TGTGCCAGCAGTGAGTCGACAGGGCTGTCCTACAATGAGCAGTTCTTC. Protein sequence: CASSESTGLSYNEQFF. The chain carries TRBV2 and TRBJ2-1; 7 bases align to TRBD1. Germline V gene lookup returns CDR1 SNHLY and CDR2 FYNNEI. With 3 bases clipped from V and 1 base from J, the junction kept 6 bases outside the gene matches. CDR3 size: 16 residues.

The chain recombines TRBV6-2 or TRBV6-3 with TRBJ1-1; 7 bases agree with TRBD1. Germline trimming cut 5 bases from V and 2 bases from J; bases unmatched to any gene: 2. CDR3 size: 13 residues. Per the germline V gene, CDR1 is MNHEY and CDR2 is SVGEGT. The chain's CDR3 is CASSRTGNTEAFF. CDR3 coding DNA: TGTGCCAGCAGTAGGACAGGTAACACTGAAGCTTTCTTT.

The chain couples TRBV7-2 to TRBJ2-5; weak D call: TRBD2 (6 bases). With 4 bases removed from V and 2 bases from J, the gap between germline ends came to 11 bases. The CDR3 contains 14 residues. Germline V gene lookup returns CDR1 SGHTA and CDR2 FQGNSA. The CDR3 nucleotides read TGTGCCAGCAGCTCCAGCGGGCCGCAAGAGACCCAGTACTTC. As protein: CASSSSGPQETQYF.

Only a few counts were recorded for this clone. This chain uses TRBV5-6 with TRBJ1-5; D not resolved. Deletions cut 0 bases from V and 0 bases from J, with 13 bases between. The length of the CDR3 is 17 residues. The V gene's germline CDR1 is SGHDT and CDR2 YYEEEE. The CDR3 is CASSLAVGRNSNQPQHF. The CDR3 coding sequence is TGTGCCAGCAGCTTGGCAGTCGGACGGAATAGCAATCAGCCCCAGCATTTT. The full variable domain, its missing parts supplied by reference TRBV5-6 and TRBJ1-5, is DAGVTQSPTHLIKTRGQQVTLRCSPKSGHDTVSWYQQALGQGPQFIFQYYEEEERQRGNFPDRFSGHQFPNYSSELNVNALLLGDSALYLCASSLAVGRNSNQPQHFGDGTRLSIL.

The chain couples TRBV15 to TRBJ1-2; D is undetermined. V lost 0 bases and J lost 7, with 12 bases in between. CDR1 and CDR2 from the germline V gene are LNHNV and YYDKDF (reference sequence). This CDR3 has 14 amino acids. CDR3 nucleotides: TGTGCCACCAGCAGAGATCTGACGCTTGGTGGCTACACCTTC. This encodes CATSRDLTLGGYTF.

This clone was observed a few times. The chain carries TRBV27 and TRBJ2-7; 8 positions match TRBD1. From germline, CDR1 is MNHEY and CDR2 SMNVEV (reference sequence). The CDR3 sequence is 15 residues long. V lost 4 bases, J lost 3 bases, and 8 bases stayed unmatched. CDR3 bases: TGTGCCAGCAGTTCCGGACAGGGAATGGACTACGAGCAGTACTTC. Its protein is CASSSGQGMDYEQYF.

J is TRBJ1-2 and V is TRBV6-1, with D possibly being TRBD1 (5 bases). Per germline, CDR1 MNHNS and CDR2 SASEGT. CDR3 length equals 14 residues. Trimming took off 1 base at V and 4 bases at J, with 10 bases between the two ends. The CDR3 bases are TGTGCCAGCAGTGAAGATGGGGACGCCTATGGCTACACCTTC. Its protein product is CASSEDGDAYGYTF.

CDR3 region: CASTTRRGVNEQFF. In nucleotides, the CDR3 is TGTGCCAGCACCACCCGGCGGGGAGTCAATGAGCAGTTCTTC. This chain joins TRBV27 and TRBJ2-1, with a weak D call TRBD2 (6 bases). CDR3 length equals 14 residues. Germline V gene sequence: CDR1 MNHEY, CDR2 SMNVEV (reference sequence). The V end was cut by 7 bases, the J end by 6 bases, with 16 bases between.

The gene calls are TRBV19 and TRBJ1-5, with D tentatively TRBD1 (6 bases). CDR1 and CDR2 from the germline V gene are LNHDA and SQIVND (reference sequence). Trimming pared 4 bases from V and 3 bases from J, leaving 10 bases between. CDR3 length: 14 residues. CDR3 DNA sequence: TGTGCCAGTAGTAGCAACAGGGACAATCAGCCCCAGCATTTT. The encoded protein is CASSSNRDNQPQHF.

The chain combines TRBV7-2 with TRBJ2-5, with 8 bases that match TRBD1. The CDR3 consists of 13 residues. After removal of 6 bases from V and 5 bases from J, the junction contained 5 bases not matched to a gene. Germline lookup yields CDR1 SGHTA and CDR2 FQGNSA. CDR3 nucleotide sequence: TGTGCCAGCAGTAGGGACAGGTCCGAGACCCAGTACTTC. It specifies CASSRDRSETQYF.

The rearrangement links TRBV18 to TRBJ1-4; D is ambiguous. Trimming removed 7 bases at V and 7 bases at J, with 16 bases between. The CDR3 consists of 14 residues. Germline loops: CDR1 KGHSH, CDR2 LQKENI. As DNA, the CDR3 is TGTGCCAGCTTTAAGGACCCCCTTGGTGAAAAACTGTTTTTT. It encodes CASFKDPLGEKLFF. Based on the CDR3 plus reference TRBV18 and TRBJ1-4, the full variable domain is NAGVMQNPRHLVRRRGQEARLRCSPMKGHSHVYWYRQLPEEGLKFMVYLQKENIIDESGMPKERFSAEFPKEGPSILRIQQVVRGDSAAYFCASFKDPLGEKLFFGSGTQLSVL.

This clone has a handful of counts. CDR3 sequence: CASSYRRGAESYEQYF. Here the CDR3 DNA reads TGTGCCAGCAGTTACCGGCGGGGGGCCGAATCCTACGAGCAGTACTTC. The V gene is TRBV5-5, the J gene TRBJ2-7; 8 bases are shared with TRBD2. V was pared by 5 bases and J by 1 base, with 11 bases of the junction left unmatched. This CDR3 comprises 16 residues. CDR1 and CDR2 (germline): SGHKS, YYEKEE (reference sequence).

The rearrangement uses TRBV7-2 and TRBJ2-2; 11 bases are shared with TRBD1. The CDR3 covers 16 residues. Per the germline V gene, CDR1 is SGHTA and CDR2 is FQGNSA. The V segment lost 4 bases and the J segment 4 bases; nucleotides outside the gene matches: 5. The CDR3 sequence: CASSSLGTGGTGELFF. DNA for the CDR3: TGTGCCAGCAGCTCACTTGGGACAGGGGGCACCGGGGAGCTGTTTTTT. Full variable domain (missing parts from reference TRBV7-2 and TRBJ2-2): GAGVSQSPSNKVTEKGKDVELRCDPISGHTALYWYRQSLGQGLEFLIYFQGNSAPDKSGLPSDRFSAERTGGSVSTLTIQRTQQEDSAVYLCASSSLGTGGTGELFFGEGSRLTVL.